The clone carrying this T cell receptor (beta chain) has only a few counts. The data belong to a study of blood T cell repertoires in COVID-19. For the study at large: Samples of COVID-19 (acute and convalescent) were obtained from the United States, Italy and Spain. PBMCs, B-cell-depleted T cells, or T cells provided the cDNA or gDNA that made up the material.

Original data processing: Estimates of nucleated cell counts were drawn from the amplification of reference gene primers. Profiled with immunoSEQ multiplex PCR; TCRdb holds only in-frame clones, not every one. D and trimming were read from the DNA, whereas the V and J calls and clone size are those reported in that table. The sample holds about 110,000 clones, approximately 85% seen once. The CDR3 extends over 13 amino acids. J was trimmed by 3 bases and V by 5 bases; bases with no gene match: 3. From germline, CDR1 is SNHLY and CDR2 FYNNEI. The sequencing input was peripheral blood. The receptor's source is a woman aged 55 to 70 with COVID-19, enrolled during active disease. V usage is TRBV2 and J usage is TRBJ2-5; 7 bases match TRBD1. The CDR3: CASSNRGEETQYF. In DNA form, the CDR3 reads TGTGCCAGCAGTAACAGGGGCGAAGAGACCCAGTACTTC.